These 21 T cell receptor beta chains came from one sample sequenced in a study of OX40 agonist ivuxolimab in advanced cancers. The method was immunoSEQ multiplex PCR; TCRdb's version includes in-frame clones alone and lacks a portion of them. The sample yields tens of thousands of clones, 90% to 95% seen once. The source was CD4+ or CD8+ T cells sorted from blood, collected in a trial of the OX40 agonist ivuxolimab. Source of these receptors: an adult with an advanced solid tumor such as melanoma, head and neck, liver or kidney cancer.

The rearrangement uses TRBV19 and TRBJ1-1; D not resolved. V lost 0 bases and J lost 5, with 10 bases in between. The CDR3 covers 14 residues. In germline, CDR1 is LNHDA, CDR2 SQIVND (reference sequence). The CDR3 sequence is CASSIDYSTTEAFF. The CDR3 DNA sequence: TGTGCCAGTAGTATAGATTATTCGACAACTGAAGCTTTCTTT.

CDR3 bases: TGCGCCAGCAGCCAAGAACTAGCGGGGGGTCTTACCTACGAGCAGTACTTC. Protein sequence: CASSQELAGGLTYEQYF. This chain links TRBV4-3 with TRBJ2-7; the match to TRBD2 covers 12 bases. The germline CDR1 and CDR2 sequences are LGHNA and YSLEER. The V segment lost 0 bases and the J segment 2 bases; nucleotides outside the gene matches: 5. This CDR3 spans 17 amino acids.

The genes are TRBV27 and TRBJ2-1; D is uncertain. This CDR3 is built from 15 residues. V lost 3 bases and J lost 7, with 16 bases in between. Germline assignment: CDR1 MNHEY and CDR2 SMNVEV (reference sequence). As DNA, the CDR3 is TGTGCCAGCAGTTTTTCCTGGACCGTAATTAATGAGCAGTTCTTC. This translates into CASSFSWTVINEQFF.

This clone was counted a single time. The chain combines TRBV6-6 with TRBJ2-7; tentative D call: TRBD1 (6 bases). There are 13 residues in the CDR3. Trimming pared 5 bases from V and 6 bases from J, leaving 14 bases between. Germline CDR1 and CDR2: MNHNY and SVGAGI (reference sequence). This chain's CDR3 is CASSIRGVGEQYF. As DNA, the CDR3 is TGTGCCAGCAGTATCAGGGGTGTGGGCGAGCAGTACTTC.

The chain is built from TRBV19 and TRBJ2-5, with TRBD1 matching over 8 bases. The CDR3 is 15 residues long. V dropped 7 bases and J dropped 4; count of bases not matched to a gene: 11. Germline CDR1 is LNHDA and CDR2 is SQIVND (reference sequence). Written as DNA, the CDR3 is TGTGCCAGTAATTCCGGAGGACAGGGAGGAGAGACCCAGTACTTC. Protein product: CASNSGGQGGETQYF.

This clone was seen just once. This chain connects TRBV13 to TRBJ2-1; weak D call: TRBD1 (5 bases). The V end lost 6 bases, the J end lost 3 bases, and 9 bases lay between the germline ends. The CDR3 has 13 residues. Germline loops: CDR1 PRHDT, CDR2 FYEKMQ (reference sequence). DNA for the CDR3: TGTGCCAGCAGGCAAGACAGCTACAATGAGCAGTTCTTC. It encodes CASRQDSYNEQFF.

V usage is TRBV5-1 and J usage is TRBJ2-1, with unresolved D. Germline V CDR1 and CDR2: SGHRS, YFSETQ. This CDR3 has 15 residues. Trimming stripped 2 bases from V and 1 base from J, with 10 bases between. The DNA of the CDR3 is TGCGCCAGCAGCTTTGGCCCTGGTTCCTACAATGAGCAGTTCTTC. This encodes CASSFGPGSYNEQFF.

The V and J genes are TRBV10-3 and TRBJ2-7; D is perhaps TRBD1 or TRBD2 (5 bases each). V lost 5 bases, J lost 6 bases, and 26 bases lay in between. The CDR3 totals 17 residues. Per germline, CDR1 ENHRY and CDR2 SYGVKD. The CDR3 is CAISRTETGTYLREQYF. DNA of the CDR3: TGTGCCATCAGTCGGACGGAGACCGGGACGTATTTACGCGAGCAGTACTTC.

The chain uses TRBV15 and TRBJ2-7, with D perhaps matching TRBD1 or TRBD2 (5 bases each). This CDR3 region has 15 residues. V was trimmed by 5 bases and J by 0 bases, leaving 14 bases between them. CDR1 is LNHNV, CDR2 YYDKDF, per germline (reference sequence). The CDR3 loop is CATSFGTDSSYEQYF. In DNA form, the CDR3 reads TGTGCCACCAGCTTCGGGACGGATAGCTCCTACGAGCAGTACTTC. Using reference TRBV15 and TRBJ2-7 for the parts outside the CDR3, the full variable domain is DAMVIQNPRYQVTQFGKPVTLSCSQTLNHNVMYWYQQKSSQAPKLLFHYYDKDFNNEADTPDNFQSRRPNTSFCFLDIRSPGLGDTAMYLCATSFGTDSSYEQYFGPGTRLTVT.

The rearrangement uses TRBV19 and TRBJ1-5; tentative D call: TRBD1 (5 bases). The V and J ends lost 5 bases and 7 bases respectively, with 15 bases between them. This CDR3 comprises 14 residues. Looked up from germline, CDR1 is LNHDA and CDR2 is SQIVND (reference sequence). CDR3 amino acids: CASSSTGGAQPQHF. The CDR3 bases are TGTGCCAGTAGTTCTACAGGAGGAGCCCAGCCCCAGCATTTT.

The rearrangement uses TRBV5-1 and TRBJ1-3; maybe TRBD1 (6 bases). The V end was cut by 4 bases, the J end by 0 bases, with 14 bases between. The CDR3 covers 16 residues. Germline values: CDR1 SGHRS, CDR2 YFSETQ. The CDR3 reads CASSPRDTDSGNTIYF. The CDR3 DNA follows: TGCGCCAGCAGCCCCCGGGACACTGACTCTGGAAACACCATATATTTT.

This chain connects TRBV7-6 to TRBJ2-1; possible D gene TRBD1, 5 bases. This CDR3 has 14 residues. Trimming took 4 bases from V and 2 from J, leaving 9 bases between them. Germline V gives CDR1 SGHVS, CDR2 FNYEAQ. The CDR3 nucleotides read TGTGCCAGCAGCTCCTCCAGGGCCTACAATGAGCAGTTCTTC. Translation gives CASSSSRAYNEQFF.

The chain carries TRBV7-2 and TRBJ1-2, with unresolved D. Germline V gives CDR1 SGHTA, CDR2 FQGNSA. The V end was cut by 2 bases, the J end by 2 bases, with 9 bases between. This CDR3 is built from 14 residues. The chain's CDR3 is CASSLSEGNYGYTF. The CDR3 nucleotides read TGTGCCAGCAGCTTATCGGAAGGGAACTATGGCTACACCTTC.

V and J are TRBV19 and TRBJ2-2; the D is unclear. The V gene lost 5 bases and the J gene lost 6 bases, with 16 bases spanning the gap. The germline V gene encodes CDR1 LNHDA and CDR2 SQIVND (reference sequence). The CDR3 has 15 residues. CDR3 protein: CASSPGRSSSGELFF. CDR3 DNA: TGTGCCAGTAGTCCTGGCAGGTCGTCTTCCGGGGAGCTGTTTTTT.

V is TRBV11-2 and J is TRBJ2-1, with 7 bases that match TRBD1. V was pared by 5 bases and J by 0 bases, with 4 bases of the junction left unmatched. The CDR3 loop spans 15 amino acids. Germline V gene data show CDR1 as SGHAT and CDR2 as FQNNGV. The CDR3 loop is CASSQRTGSYNEQFF. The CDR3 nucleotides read TGTGCCAGCAGCCAGAGGACAGGCTCCTACAATGAGCAGTTCTTC.

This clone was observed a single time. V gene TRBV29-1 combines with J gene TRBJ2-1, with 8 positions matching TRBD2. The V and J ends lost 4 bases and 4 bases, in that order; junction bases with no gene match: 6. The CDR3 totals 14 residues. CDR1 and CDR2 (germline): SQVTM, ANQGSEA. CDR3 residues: CSVVPSGQYNEQFF. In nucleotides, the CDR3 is TGCAGCGTTGTACCTAGCGGGCAATACAATGAGCAGTTCTTC.

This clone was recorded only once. This CDR3 is CASSPGRVRAYEQYF. The CDR3 DNA follows: TGTGCCAGCAGCCCCGGTCGGGTAAGAGCCTACGAGCAGTACTTC. This chain uses TRBV7-2 with TRBJ2-7; D call uncertain. Trimming took off 5 bases at V and 2 bases at J, with 16 bases between the two ends. The length of the CDR3 is 15 residues. Per the germline V gene, CDR1 is SGHTA and CDR2 is FQGNSA.

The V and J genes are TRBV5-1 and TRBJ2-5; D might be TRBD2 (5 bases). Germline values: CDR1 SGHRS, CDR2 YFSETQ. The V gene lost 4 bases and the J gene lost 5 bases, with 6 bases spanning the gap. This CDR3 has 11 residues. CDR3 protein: CASSPGETQYF. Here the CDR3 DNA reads TGCGCCAGCAGCCCGGGGGAGACCCAGTACTTC.

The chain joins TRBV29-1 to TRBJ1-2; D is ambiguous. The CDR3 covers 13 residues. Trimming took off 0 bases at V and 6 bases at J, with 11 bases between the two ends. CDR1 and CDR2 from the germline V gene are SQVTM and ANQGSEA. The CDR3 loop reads CSVEDPQNHGYTF. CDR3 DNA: TGCAGCGTTGAAGATCCACAGAATCATGGCTACACCTTC.

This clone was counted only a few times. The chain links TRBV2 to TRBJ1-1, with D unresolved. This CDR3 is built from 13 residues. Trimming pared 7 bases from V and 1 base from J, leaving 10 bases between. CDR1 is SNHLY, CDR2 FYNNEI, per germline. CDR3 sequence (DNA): TGTGCCAGCATCTCCCTGAGGAACACTGAAGCTTTCTTT. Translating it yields CASISLRNTEAFF.

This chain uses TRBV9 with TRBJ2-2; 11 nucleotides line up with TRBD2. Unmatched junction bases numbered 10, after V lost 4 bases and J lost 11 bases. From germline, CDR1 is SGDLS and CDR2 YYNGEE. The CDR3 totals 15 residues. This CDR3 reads CASSPRTSGLDELFF. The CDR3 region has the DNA TGTGCCAGCAGCCCCCGGACTAGCGGGCTGGATGAGCTGTTTTTT.